This record looks at one TCR beta chain sequence and its context. Starting material of 500 ng total RNA yielded TCR beta cDNA via a constant-region primer. Researchers made the TCR beta libraries by running three nested multiplex PCR rounds with slightly modified ARM-PCR. A C-beta reverse primer and TRBV1-TRBV30 forward primers served in each of the first two PCR rounds, at roughly 10 cycles apiece. In TCRdb, the multiplex PCR reads were re-called with MiXCR into one record per CDR3 protein. The table has about 35,000 distinct CDR3 sequences, 74% seen once. This CDR3 is built from 16 residues. The V segment lost 6 bases and the J segment 5 bases; nucleotides outside the gene matches: 12. Looked up from germline, CDR1 is SGHDN and CDR2 is FVKESK. This sample is drawn from a study of tumor-infiltrating lymphocytes in primary liver carcinoma. Co-extracted RNA and DNA came from roughly 20-30 mg of unsorted bulk tissue.

The chain uses TRBV14 and TRBJ2-1; TRBD2 matches 8 bases. The sequenced sample was liver tumor tissue from sampling region 4. Subset reported: tumor region T4, right-lateral pole. The receptor was isolated from a man aged 35 to 55 with primary liver carcinoma and hepatitis B virus infection. CDR3 sequence: CASSVLAGWVNNEQFF. DNA for the CDR3: TGTGCCAGCAGTGTATTAGCGGGATGGGTAAACAATGAGCAGTTCTTC. Full variable domain (remainder filled in from reference TRBV14 and TRBJ2-1): EAGVTQFPSHSVIEKGQTVTLRCDPISGHDNLYWYRRVMGKEIKFLLHFVKESKQDESGMPNNRFLAERTGGTYSTLKVQPAELEDSGVYFCASSVLAGWVNNEQFFGPGTRLTVL.